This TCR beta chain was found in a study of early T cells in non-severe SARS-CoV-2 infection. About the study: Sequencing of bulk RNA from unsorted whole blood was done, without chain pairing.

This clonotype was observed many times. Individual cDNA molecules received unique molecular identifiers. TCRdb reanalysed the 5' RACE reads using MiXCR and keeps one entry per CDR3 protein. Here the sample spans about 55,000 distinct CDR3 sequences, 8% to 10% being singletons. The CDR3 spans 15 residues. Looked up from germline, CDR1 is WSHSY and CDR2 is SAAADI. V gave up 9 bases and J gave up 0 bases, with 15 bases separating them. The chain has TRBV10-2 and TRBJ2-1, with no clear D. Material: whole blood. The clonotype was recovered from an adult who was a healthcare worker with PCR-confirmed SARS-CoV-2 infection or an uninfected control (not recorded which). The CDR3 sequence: CASRSSGSSYNEQFF. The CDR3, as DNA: TGCGCCAGTAGATCCTCCGGAAGCTCCTACAATGAGCAGTTCTTC.